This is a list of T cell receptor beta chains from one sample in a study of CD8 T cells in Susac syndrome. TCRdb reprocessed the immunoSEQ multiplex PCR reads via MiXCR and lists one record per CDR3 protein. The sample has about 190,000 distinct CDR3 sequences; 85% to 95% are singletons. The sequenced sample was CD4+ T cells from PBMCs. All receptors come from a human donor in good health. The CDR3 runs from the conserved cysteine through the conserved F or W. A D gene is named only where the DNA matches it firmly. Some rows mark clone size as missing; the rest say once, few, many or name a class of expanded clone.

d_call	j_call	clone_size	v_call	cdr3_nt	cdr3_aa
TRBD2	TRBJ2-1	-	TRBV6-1	TGTGCCAGCACCACAGGACTAGCGGCTGGGAATGAGCAGTTCTTC	CASTTGLAAGNEQFF
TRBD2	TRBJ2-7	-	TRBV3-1	TGTGCCAGCAGCCAAAAACCAGCGGGGATCTCCTACGAGCAGTACTTC	CASSQKPAGISYEQYF
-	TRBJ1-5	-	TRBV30	TGTGCCTGGAGTCAGGGCCAGCCCCAGCATTTT	CAWSQGQPQHF
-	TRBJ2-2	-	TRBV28	TGTGCCAGCAGTCCCCGGACCCGGACCGGGGAGCTGTTTTTT	CASSPRTRTGELFF
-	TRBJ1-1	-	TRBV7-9	TGTGCCAGCAGCTTAAGAGGGGAGGGACACGAAGCTTTCTTT	CASSLRGEGHEAFF
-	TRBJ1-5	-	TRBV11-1	TGTGCCAGCAGCTTAGGTTATAATCAGCCCCAGCATTTT	CASSLGYNQPQHF
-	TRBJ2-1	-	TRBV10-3	TGTGCCATCCGCGAGGGACCCTCCTACAATGAGCAGTTCTTC	CAIREGPSYNEQFF
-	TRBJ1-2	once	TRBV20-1	TGCAGTGCTAGATTAAACTACACCTTC	CSARLNYTF
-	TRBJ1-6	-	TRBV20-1	TGCAGTGCTAGTTACACCCAACCCAATTCACCCCTCCACTTT	CSASYTQPNSPLHF
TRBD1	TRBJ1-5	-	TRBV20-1	TGCAGTGCCGTGGACAGGGGGCTATCCAATCAGCCCCAGCATTTT	CSAVDRGLSNQPQHF
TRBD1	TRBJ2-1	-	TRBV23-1	TGCGCCAGCAGTCATACCGGGACAGGGGCCATTTTATTCTTC	CASSHTGTGAILFF
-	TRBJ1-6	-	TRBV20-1	TGCAGTGCTAGAGATCGACAGTCGAGCTCCTATAATTCACCCCTCCACTTT	CSARDRQSSSYNSPLHF
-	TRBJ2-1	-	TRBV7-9	TGTGCCAGCACCGAGTGGGCGGGATCTATGTTCGATGAGCAGTTCTTC	CASTEWAGSMFDEQFF
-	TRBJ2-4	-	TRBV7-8	TGTGCCAGCAGTGAAGGGGCAGGCTCGGACCGGGAGTACTTC	CASSEGAGSDREYF
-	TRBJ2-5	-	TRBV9	TGTGCCAGCAGCAACCTCGGGACTCGCGGAGAGACCCAGTACTTC	CASSNLGTRGETQYF
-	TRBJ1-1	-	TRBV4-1	TGCGCCAGCAGCCAACTCGGACATCGGAACACTGAAGCTTTCTTT	CASSQLGHRNTEAFF
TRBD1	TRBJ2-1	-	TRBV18	TGTGCCAGCTCCCCTCTACAGGGGCCAATGAATGAGCAGTTCTTC	CASSPLQGPMNEQFF
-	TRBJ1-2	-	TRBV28	TGTGCCAGCAGTTTAGAGAGCCCTCGATTTGGCTACACCTTC	CASSLESPRFGYTF
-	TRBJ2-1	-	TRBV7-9	TGTGCCAGCAGCCCTTACAGGACCCTCTCCTACAATGAGCAGTTCTTC	CASSPYRTLSYNEQFF
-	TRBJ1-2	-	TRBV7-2	TGTGCCAGCAGCCCCCAGGCGAAAACCTATGGCTACACCTTC	CASSPQAKTYGYTF
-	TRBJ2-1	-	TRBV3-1	TGTGCCAGCGCGCCGCGGCCGGGTGAGCAGTTCTTC	CASAPRPGEQFF
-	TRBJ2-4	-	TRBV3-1	TGTGCCAGCAGCCAGAGTCGTCAGACTCAAAACATTCAGTACTTC	CASSQSRQTQNIQYF
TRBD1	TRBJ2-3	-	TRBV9	TGTGCCAGCAGCCCAAGGACAGGTACCACAGATACGCAGTATTTT	CASSPRTGTTDTQYF
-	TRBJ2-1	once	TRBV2	TGTGCCAGCATTTGGCTGAACGTCCACAATGAGCAGTTCTTC	CASIWLNVHNEQFF
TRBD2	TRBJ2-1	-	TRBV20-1	TGCAGTGCTAGAGATCAGGGACTAGTCTCCGTGGAGCAGTTCTTC	CSARDQGLVSVEQFF
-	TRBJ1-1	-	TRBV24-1	TGTGCCACCAGTGAGAGCGGGAGGGCCCACTTCTCAGAGGCCCCAATGAAGGCTTTCTTT	CATSESGRAHFSEAPMKAFF
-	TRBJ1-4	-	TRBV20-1	TGCAGTGGGAGAAGAGATGAAAAACTGTTTTTT	CSGRRDEKLFF
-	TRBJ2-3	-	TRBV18	TGTGCCAGCTCACCGACCGGGCCGTACACAGATACGCAGTATTTT	CASSPTGPYTDTQYF
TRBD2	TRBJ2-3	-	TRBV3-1	TGTGCCAGCAGCCAAGATCAGAGCGGGGGGACGACAGATACGCAGTATTTT	CASSQDQSGGTTDTQYF
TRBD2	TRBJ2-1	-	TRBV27	TGTGCCAGCAGTTTTGACAGCGGGAGTTACAATGAGCAGTTCTTC	CASSFDSGSYNEQFF
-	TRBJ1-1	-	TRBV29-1	TGCAGCGTTGGAACCCGGCAGGGGAGAGTGAACACTGAAGCTTTCTTT	CSVGTRQGRVNTEAFF
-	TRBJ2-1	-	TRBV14	TGTGCCAGCAGCCAGGAAGCGGATAGAGACTACAATGAGCAGTTCTTC	CASSQEADRDYNEQFF
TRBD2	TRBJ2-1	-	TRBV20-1	TGCAGTGCTAGAACTAGCGGGACTACCTTGTACAATGAGCAGTTCTTC	CSARTSGTTLYNEQFF
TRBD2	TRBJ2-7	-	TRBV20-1	TGCAGTGCTAGAGTGGCGGGGGGACTTCGGGACGAGCAGTACTTC	CSARVAGGLRDEQYF
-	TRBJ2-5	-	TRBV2	TGTGCCAGCACCCTACATGAGACCCAGTACTTC	CASTLHETQYF
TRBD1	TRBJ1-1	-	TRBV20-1	TGCAGTGCAAACTCGGACAGGGGGCTAAACACTGAAGCTTTCTTT	CSANSDRGLNTEAFF
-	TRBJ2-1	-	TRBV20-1	TGCAGTGCTAAACAGTCCCGGGGTAGTAATGAGCAGTTCTTC	CSAKQSRGSNEQFF
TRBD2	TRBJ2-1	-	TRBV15	TGTGCCACCAGCACCGTCGGTGCGGGAGGCCCAGCCTACAATGAGCAGTTCTTC	CATSTVGAGGPAYNEQFF
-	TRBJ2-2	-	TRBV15	TGTGCCACCGTCAGGAGCAGCACCGGGGAGCTGTTTTTT	CATVRSSTGELFF
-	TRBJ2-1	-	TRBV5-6	TGTGCCAGCAGCTATGTTGGACCGAGGGTTAATTTCGATGAGCAGTTCTTC	CASSYVGPRVNFDEQFF
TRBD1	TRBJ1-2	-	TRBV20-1	TGCAGTGCTAGTTGGACAGGGGCTAACTATGGCTACACCTTC	CSASWTGANYGYTF
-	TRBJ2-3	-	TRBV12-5	TGTGCTAGTGGCCCACAAAGCGGTTTGGGAGAAACGCAGTATTTT	CASGPQSGLGETQYF
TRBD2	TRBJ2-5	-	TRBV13	TGTGCCAGCAGCTGGGGGTCTAGCGGGAGTCAAGAGACCCAGTACTTC	CASSWGSSGSQETQYF